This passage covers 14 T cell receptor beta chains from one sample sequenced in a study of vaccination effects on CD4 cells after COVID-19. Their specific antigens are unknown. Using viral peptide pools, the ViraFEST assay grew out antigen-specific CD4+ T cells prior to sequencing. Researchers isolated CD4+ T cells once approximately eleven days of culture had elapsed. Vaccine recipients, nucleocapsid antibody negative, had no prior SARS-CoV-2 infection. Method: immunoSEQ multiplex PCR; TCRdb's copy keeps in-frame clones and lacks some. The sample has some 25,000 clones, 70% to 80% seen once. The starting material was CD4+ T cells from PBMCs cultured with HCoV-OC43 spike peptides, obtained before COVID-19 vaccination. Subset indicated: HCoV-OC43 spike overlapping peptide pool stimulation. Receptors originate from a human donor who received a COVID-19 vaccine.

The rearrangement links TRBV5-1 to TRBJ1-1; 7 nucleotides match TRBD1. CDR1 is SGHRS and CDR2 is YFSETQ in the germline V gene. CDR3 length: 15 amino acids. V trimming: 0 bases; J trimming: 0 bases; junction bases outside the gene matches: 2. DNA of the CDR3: TGCGCCAGCAGCTTGGAGGGGGCGATGAACACTGAAGCTTTCTTT. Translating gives CASSLEGAMNTEAFF.

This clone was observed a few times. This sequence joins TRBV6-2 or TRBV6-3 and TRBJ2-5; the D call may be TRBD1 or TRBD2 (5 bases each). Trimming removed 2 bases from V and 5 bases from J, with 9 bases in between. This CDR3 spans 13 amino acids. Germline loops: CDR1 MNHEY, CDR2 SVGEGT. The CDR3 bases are TGTGCCAGCAGTTACGGGGGTAGTGAGACCCAGTACTTC. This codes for CASSYGGSETQYF.

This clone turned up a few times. The DNA for the CDR3 is TGTGCCAGCTCAACGGACACCGCAGCTGAAGCTTTCTTT. As protein: CASSTDTAAEAFF. The V call is TRBV18, the J call TRBJ1-1, with D possibly matching TRBD1 (5 bases). The V and J ends lost 5 bases and 6 bases respectively, with 13 bases between them. This CDR3 comprises 13 residues. The V gene's germline CDR1 is KGHSH and CDR2 LQKENI.

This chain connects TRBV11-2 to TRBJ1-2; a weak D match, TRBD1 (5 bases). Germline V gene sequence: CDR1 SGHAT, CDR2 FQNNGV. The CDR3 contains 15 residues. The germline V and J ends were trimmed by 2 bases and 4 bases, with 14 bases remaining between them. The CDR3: CASSLYQGYAYGYTF. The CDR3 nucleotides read TGTGCCAGCAGCTTATATCAGGGCTATGCCTATGGCTACACCTTC.

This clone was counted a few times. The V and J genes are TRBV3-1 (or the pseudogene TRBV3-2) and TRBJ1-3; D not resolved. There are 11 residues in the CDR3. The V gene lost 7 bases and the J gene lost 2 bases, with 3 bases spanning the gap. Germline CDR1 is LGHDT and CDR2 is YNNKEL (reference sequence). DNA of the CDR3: TGTGCCAGCACAACTGGAAACACCATATATTTT. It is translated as CASTTGNTIYF.

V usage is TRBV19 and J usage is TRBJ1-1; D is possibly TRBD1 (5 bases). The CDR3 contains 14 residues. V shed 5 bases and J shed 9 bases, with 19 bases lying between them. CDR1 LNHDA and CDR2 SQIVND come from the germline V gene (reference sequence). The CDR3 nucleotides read TGTGCCAGTAGTCAGCCGGGGGAGAAGGCGAAAGCTTTCTTT. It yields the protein CASSQPGEKAKAFF.

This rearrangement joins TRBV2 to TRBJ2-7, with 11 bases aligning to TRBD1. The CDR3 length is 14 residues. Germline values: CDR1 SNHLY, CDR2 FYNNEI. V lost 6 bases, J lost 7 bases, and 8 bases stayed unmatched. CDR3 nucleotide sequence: TGTGCCAGCAGCGTGGACAGGGGGCGTCAAGAGCAGTACTTC. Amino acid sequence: CASSVDRGRQEQYF.

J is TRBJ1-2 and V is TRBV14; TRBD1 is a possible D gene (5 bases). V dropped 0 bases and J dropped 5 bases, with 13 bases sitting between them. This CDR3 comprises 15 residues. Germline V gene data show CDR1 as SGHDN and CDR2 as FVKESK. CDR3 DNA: TGTGCCAGCAGCCAAGATCTTGGCAGGGTATATGGCTACACCTTC. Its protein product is CASSQDLGRVYGYTF.

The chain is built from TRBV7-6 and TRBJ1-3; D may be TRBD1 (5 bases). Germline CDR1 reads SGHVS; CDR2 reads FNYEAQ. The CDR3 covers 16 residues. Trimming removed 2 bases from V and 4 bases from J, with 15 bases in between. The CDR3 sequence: CASSLSGRLGGNTIYF. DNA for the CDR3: TGTGCCAGCAGCTTATCGGGACGACTGGGGGGAAACACCATATATTTT.

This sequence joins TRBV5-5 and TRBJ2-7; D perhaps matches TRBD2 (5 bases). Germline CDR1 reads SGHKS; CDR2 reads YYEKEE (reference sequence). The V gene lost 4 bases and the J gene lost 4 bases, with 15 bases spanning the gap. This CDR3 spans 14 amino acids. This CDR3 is CASSREQVPYEQYF. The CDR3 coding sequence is TGTGCCAGCAGCCGGGAACAAGTCCCTTACGAGCAGTACTTC. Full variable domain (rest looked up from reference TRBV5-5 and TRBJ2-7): DAGVTQSPTHLIKTRGQQVTLRCSPISGHKSVSWYQQVLGQGPQFIFQYYEKEERGRGNFPDRFSARQFPNYSSELNVNALLLGDSALYLCASSREQVPYEQYFGPGTRLTVT.

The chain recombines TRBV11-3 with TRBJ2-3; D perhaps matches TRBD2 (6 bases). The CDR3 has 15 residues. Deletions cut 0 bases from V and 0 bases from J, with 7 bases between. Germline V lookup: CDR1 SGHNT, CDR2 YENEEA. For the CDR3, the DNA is TGTGCCAGCAGCTTAGAGGAGGGGAGCACAGATACGCAGTATTTT. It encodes CASSLEEGSTDTQYF.

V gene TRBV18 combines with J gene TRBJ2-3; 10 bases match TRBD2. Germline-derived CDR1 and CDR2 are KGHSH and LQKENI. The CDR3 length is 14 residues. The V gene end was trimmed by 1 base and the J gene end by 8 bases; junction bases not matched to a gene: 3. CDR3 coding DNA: TGTGCCAGCTCACCACAGCGGGAGGGTGGTACGCAGTATTTT. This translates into CASSPQREGGTQYF.

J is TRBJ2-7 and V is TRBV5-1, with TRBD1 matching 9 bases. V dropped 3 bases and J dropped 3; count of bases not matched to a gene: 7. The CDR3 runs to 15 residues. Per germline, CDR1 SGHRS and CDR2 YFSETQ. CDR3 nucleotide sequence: TGCGCCAGCAGCTGGGGGGGACAGGGATACTACGAGCAGTACTTC. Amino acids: CASSWGGQGYYEQYF.

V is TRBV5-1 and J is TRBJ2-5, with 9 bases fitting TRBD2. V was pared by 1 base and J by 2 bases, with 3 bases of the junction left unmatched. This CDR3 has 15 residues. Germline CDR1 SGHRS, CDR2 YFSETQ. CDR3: CASSLWAGGQETQYF. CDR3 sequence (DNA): TGCGCCAGCAGCTTGTGGGCGGGGGGGCAAGAGACCCAGTACTTC.